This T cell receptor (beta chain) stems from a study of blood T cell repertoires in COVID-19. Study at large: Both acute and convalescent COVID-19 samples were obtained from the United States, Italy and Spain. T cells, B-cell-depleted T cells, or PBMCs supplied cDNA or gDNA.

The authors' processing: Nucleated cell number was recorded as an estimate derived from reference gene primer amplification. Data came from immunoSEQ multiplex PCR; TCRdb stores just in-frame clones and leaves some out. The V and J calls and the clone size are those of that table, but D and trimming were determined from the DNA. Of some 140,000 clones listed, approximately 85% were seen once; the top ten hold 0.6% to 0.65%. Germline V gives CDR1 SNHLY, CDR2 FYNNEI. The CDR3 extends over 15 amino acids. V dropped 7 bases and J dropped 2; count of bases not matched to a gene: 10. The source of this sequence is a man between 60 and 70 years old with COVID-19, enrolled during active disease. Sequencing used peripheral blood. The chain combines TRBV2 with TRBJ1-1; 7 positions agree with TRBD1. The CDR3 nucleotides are TGTGCCAGCACGACAATGACAGGGAGAAACACTGAAGCTTTCTTT. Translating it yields CASTTMTGRNTEAFF.